One sample yielded the 6 T cell receptor beta chains listed below, sequenced in a study of blood T cell repertoires in COVID-19. The table came from immunoSEQ multiplex PCR; TCRdb's copy has only in-frame clones and leaves some out. The data contain some 93,000 clones, 85% of them singletons. Source material: peripheral blood. All receptors derive from a man aged 60 to 75 with acute or convalescent COVID-19.

This clone was picked up a small number of times. V gene TRBV19 combines with J gene TRBJ1-6; D remains ambiguous. Germline lookup yields CDR1 LNHDA and CDR2 SQIVND (reference sequence). The CDR3 length is 14 residues. Trimming left V 3 bases short and J 6 bases short, with 9 bases between. The CDR3 loop is CASSIGKGNSPLHF. For the CDR3, the DNA is TGTGCCAGTAGTATCGGGAAGGGTAATTCACCCCTCCACTTT.

The table lists this clone with a count of one. Written as DNA, the CDR3 is TGTGCCAGCAGCCCCAGCGGGGGGGCCCCGGTTGAGCAGTTCTTC. Amino acid sequence: CASSPSGGAPVEQFF. J is TRBJ2-1 and V is TRBV2; 10 bases align to TRBD2. The CDR3 spans 15 residues. V lost 6 bases, J lost 9 bases, and 11 bases stayed unmatched. CDR1 and CDR2 (germline): SNHLY, FYNNEI.

V is TRBV30 and J is TRBJ2-2; the match to TRBD2 covers 13 bases. V shed 7 bases, J shed 8 bases, and the junction held 10 bases outside the gene matches. Germline V gene sequence: CDR1 GTSNPN, CDR2 SVGIG (reference sequence). The CDR3 runs to 15 residues. This CDR3 reads CAYGGTSGTTGELFF. CDR3 in DNA: TGTGCCTATGGAGGGACTAGCGGGACAACGGGGGAGCTGTTTTTT.

The chain recombines TRBV10-3 with TRBJ1-1; a possible D gene is TRBD1 (6 bases). Trimming left V 6 bases short and J 5 bases short, with 7 bases between. In germline, CDR1 is ENHRY, CDR2 SYGVKD. CDR3 length: 11 residues. CDR3 amino acids: CAIRQGTEAFF. The CDR3, as DNA: TGTGCCATCAGGCAGGGGACTGAAGCTTTCTTT.

In DNA, the CDR3 is TGTGCCAGCAGGGCTAGCGGGGGGACCTCCCCGTACTTC. Translation gives CASRASGGTSPYF. This rearrangement joins TRBV6-6 to TRBJ2-7; 11 bases map to TRBD2. After removal of 6 bases from V and 12 bases from J, the junction contained 10 bases not matched to a gene. The length of the CDR3 is 13 residues. Germline CDR1 and CDR2: MNHNY and SVGAGI (reference sequence).

The chain has TRBV7-2 and TRBJ2-6; possible D gene TRBD1, 6 bases. The V end lost 6 bases, the J end lost 5 bases, and 14 bases lay between the germline ends. From germline, CDR1 is SGHTA and CDR2 FQGNSA. The CDR3 covers 15 residues. The CDR3 region has the DNA TGTGCCAGCAGTTCGAGGGGGTCTCGGGCCAACGTCCTGACTTTC. Translated, it gives CASSSRGSRANVLTF.